Listed below are T cell receptor beta chains from one sample, sequenced in a study of blood T cell repertoires in COVID-19. Using immunoSEQ multiplex PCR, the repertoire was profiled, and TCRdb retains in-frame clones only, with some absent. Here the sample spans some 360,000 clones, around 87% being singletons. The sample taken for sequencing was peripheral blood. Source of these receptors: a woman aged 60-75 years with COVID-19, enrolled during active disease. Each CDR3 is given with its conserved first and last residue. The D gene is left open where the match is weak. Clone sizes are given selectively: once, few, many, or a class where the clone is expanded.

TRBD1 | TRBJ1-6 | . | TRBV19 | TGTGCCAGTCAACCTCGGGACAGAGATAATTCACCCCTCCACTTT | CASQPRDRDNSPLHF
. | TRBJ2-1 | . | TRBV18 | TGTGCCAGCTCACCGTACTTCTACAATGAGCAGTTCTTC | CASSPYFYNEQFF
TRBD1 | TRBJ1-4 | . | TRBV13 | TGTGCCAGCAGCGTCGGGACAGACTACTCTGCAACTAATGAAAAACTGTTTTTT | CASSVGTDYSATNEKLFF
. | TRBJ1-4 | . | TRBV5-4 | TGTGCCAGCAGCTTGGACAGGTTGAACGAAAAACTGTTTTTT | CASSLDRLNEKLFF
TRBD1 | TRBJ1-6 | . | TRBV28 | TGTGCCAGCAGTTCCTCACAGGGGTCTTTTTCACCCCTCCACTTT | CASSSSQGSFSPLHF
. | TRBJ1-2 | . | TRBV19 | TGTGCCAGTAGTAGACGACTGGGGGCGAATGGCTACACCTTC | CASSRRLGANGYTF
. | TRBJ2-7 | . | TRBV4-1 | TGCGCCAGCAGCCAAGAGGTAGGGGGCTCCTACGAGCAGTACTTC | CASSQEVGGSYEQYF
. | TRBJ1-1 | . | TRBV7-9 | TGTGCCAGCAGCTTCGGGGACTTTGAAGCTTTCTTT | CASSFGDFEAFF
. | TRBJ2-7 | . | TRBV2 | TGTGCCAGCAGTGAAAATAGGGGCGAGCAGTACTTC | CASSENRGEQYF
. | TRBJ1-5 | . | TRBV7-2 | TGTGCCAGCAGTCCCCAAACGGGCAATCAGCCCCAGCATTTT | CASSPQTGNQPQHF
. | TRBJ2-5 | . | TRBV15 | TGTGCCACCAGCAGAGATCCAGCGGAGACCCAGTACTTC | CATSRDPAETQYF
. | TRBJ2-1 | . | TRBV29-1 | TGCAGCGCCTCCCGGGACTACAATGAGCAGTTCTTC | CSASRDYNEQFF
. | TRBJ1-1 | . | TRBV11-2 | TGTGCCAGCAGCCCCGGACACCCCACTGAAGCTTTCTTT | CASSPGHPTEAFF
. | TRBJ1-2 | . | TRBV7-3 | TGTGCCAGCAGCTTATCGCACACCACTAACTATGGCTACACCTTC | CASSLSHTTNYGYTF
. | TRBJ1-5 | once | TRBV2 | TGTGCCAGCAGCTTAGGACAGCTCAATCAGCCCCAGCATTTT | CASSLGQLNQPQHF
TRBD1 | TRBJ1-2 | . | TRBV11-2 | TGTGCCAGCAGCTTAGTAAGGGACAGGAGCTATGGCTACACCTTC | CASSLVRDRSYGYTF
. | TRBJ2-7 | . | TRBV7-9 | TGTGCCAGAAGACCCAGGGTTGAGACCTACGAGCAGTACTTC | CARRPRVETYEQYF
. | TRBJ2-1 | . | TRBV3-1/TRBV3-2 | TGTGCCAGCAGCAACGGACTCGGTCGGGTCAATGAGCAGTTCTTC | CASSNGLGRVNEQFF
TRBD1 | TRBJ1-2 | few | TRBV5-1 | TGCGCCAGCAGCTTGGGACAGGGGCACTATGGCTACACCTTC | CASSLGQGHYGYTF
. | TRBJ1-5 | . | TRBV6-5 | TGTGCCAGCAGTTACGGCAGAAGTCAGCCCCAGCATTTT | CASSYGRSQPQHF